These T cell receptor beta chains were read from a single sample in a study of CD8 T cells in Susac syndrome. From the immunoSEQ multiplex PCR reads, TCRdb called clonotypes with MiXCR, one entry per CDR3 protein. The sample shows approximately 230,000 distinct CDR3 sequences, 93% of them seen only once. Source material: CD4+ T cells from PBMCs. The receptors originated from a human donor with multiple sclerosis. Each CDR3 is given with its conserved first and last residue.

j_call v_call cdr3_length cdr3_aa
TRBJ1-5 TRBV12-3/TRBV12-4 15 CASSPDRRGRQPQHF
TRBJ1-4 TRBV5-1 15 CASSFGPRADEKLFF
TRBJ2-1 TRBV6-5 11 CASSYLNEQFF
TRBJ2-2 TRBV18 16 CASSRDSSLNTGELFF
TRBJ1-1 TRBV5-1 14 CASSLEFMNTEAFF
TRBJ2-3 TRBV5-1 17 CASSWGSASGSTDTQYF
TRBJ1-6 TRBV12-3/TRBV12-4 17 CASSLARGQGHNSPLHF
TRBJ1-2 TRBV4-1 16 CASSQGSARGHYGYTF
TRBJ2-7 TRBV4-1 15 CASSQVGRGDYEQYF
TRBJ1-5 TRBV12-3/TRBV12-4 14 CASSPQIDNQPQHF
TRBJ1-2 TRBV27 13 CASSLSAVGGYTF
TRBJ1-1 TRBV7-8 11 CASSLDTEAFF
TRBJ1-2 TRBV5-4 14 CASRGRTPKEGYTF
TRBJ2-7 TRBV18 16 CASSLVPGQGAHEQYF
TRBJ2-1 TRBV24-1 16 CATSALTSGGANEQFF
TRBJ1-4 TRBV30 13 CAWSVGQGEKLFF
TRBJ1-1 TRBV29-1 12 CSVVQMNTEAFF
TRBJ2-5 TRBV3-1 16 CASSLPGLGGQETQYF
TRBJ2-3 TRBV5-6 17 CASSLGPSGGGTDTQYF
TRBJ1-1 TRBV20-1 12 CSASPGRGEAFF
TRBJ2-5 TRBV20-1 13 CSARVGGQETQYF
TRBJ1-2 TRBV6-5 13 CASSYFRGYGYTF
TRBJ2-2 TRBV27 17 CASSLSRLAANTGELFF
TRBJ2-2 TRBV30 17 CAWRDRGPIATTGELFF
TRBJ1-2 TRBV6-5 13 CASSRTADYGYTF
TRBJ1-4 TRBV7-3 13 CAHVPLALQKLFF
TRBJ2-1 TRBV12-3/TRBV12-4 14 CASSFLGREPEQFF
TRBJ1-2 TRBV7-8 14 CASSLAQGGYGYTF
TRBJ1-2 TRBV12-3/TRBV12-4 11 CASSFWNGYTF
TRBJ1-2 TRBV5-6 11 CASSLGLGYTF
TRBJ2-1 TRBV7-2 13 CASSLNPENEQFF
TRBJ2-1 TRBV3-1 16 CASSQGGGHRNNEQFF
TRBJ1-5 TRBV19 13 CASSGDRGQPQHF
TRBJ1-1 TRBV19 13 CASSMTGNTEAFF
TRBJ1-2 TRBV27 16 CASSKQLSPLNYGYTF